This TCR beta chain originates from a study of shared clonotypes between healthy human individuals. Study-level findings and limits: Among donors, sharing of clonotypes was expected to be affected by sequencing depth.

The length of the CDR3 is 16 residues. With V trimmed by 5 bases and J by 2 bases, 8 bases remained unmatched. Per germline, CDR1 SGHAT and CDR2 FQNNGV. This was a deep-level run. This table comes from immunoSEQ multiplex PCR, and its TCRdb copy is limited to in-frame clones, with some not included. The sample yields fewer than 650,000 clones, 70% to 80% seen once. Turning to this clone: Antigen unknown.

Sequenced: PBMCs. This receptor was taken from a woman in her thirties or forties in good health. Some clones in this sample may be carry-over from other donors' samples. V and J are TRBV11-2 and TRBJ2-5; 10 bases map to TRBD2. The CDR3 DNA reads as TGTGCCAGCAGCACAGGGGTACTAGCGGGACAAGAGACCCAGTACTTC. It codes for CASSTGVLAGQETQYF.